This is a list of T cell receptor beta chains from one sample in a study of blood T cell repertoires in COVID-19. Here immunoSEQ multiplex PCR was the method, and the copy in TCRdb shows in-frame clones only, minus some. The sample gives around 200,000 clones, roughly 90% of which show up once; roughly 4.9% is in the top ten. The sample consisted of PBMCs or T cells enriched from blood (not recorded which). All receptors come from a woman aged 25 to 39 who had been exposed to COVID-19. Both conserved end residues are part of each CDR3. Size is omitted from some rows. Given values are once, few, many or a class for expanded clones.

cdr3_aa: CAIYRDRGRGTEAFF
v_call: TRBV2
clone_size: NA

cdr3_aa: CASSLSGGRREKLFF
v_call: TRBV5-4
clone_size: NA

cdr3_aa: CASSLLQTNTGELFF
v_call: TRBV5-4
clone_size: NA

cdr3_aa: CASRQGRYEQYF
v_call: TRBV2
clone_size: NA

cdr3_aa: CATAPREGQRLAGHPEGKNIQYF
v_call: TRBV19
clone_size: once

cdr3_aa: CATSDSGGGTDTQYF
v_call: TRBV24-1
clone_size: NA

cdr3_aa: CASSFGQGSVAFF
v_call: TRBV7-9
clone_size: NA

cdr3_aa: CASSKNRGGTEAFF
v_call: TRBV14
clone_size: NA

cdr3_aa: CSVESSGGGEQYF
v_call: TRBV29-1
clone_size: many

cdr3_aa: CASSRSEKLFF
v_call: TRBV11-3
clone_size: NA

cdr3_aa: CASSMDRGGYSNQPQHF
v_call: TRBV19
clone_size: NA

cdr3_aa: CASSSSTAYTGELFF
v_call: TRBV7-9
clone_size: NA

cdr3_aa: CASSSRETQYF
v_call: TRBV14
clone_size: NA

cdr3_aa: CATSEAGHQPQHF
v_call: TRBV24-1
clone_size: NA

cdr3_aa: CASSPWETGGMNTEAFF
v_call: TRBV27
clone_size: NA

cdr3_aa: CARVRYEQYF
v_call: TRBV5-3
clone_size: NA

cdr3_aa: CSVEIDRVHTEAFF
v_call: TRBV29-1
clone_size: NA

cdr3_aa: CASSLAGLAVYNEQFF
v_call: TRBV7-2
clone_size: NA

cdr3_aa: CASRGTPDTGELFF
v_call: TRBV5-1
clone_size: NA

cdr3_aa: CAWSAPDSLGTEAFF
v_call: TRBV30
clone_size: NA

cdr3_aa: CASSERTGAGPEAFF
v_call: TRBV6-1
clone_size: NA

cdr3_aa: CASRPGLLNSPLHF
v_call: TRBV2
clone_size: NA

cdr3_aa: CASSQGGSGEAYEQYF
v_call: TRBV5-1
clone_size: NA

cdr3_aa: CASQQGLRDEQFF
v_call: TRBV5-1
clone_size: NA

cdr3_aa: CASSQDQRTGGYETQYF
v_call: TRBV3-1/TRBV3-2
clone_size: NA

cdr3_aa: CASSLVPSGTYEQYF
v_call: TRBV5-1
clone_size: NA

cdr3_aa: CASSLSKGQTEAFF
v_call: TRBV5-1
clone_size: NA

cdr3_aa: CASSFLRTGHSSYNSPLHF
v_call: TRBV27
clone_size: NA

cdr3_aa: CATSDSRGRDYGYTF
v_call: TRBV24-1
clone_size: once

cdr3_aa: CASSPSAGTQYF
v_call: TRBV2
clone_size: NA

cdr3_aa: CASSLGGAGNTIYF
v_call: TRBV13
clone_size: NA

cdr3_aa: CASSLWLANTGELFF
v_call: TRBV7-9
clone_size: once

cdr3_aa: CASSSGGLAGNNEQFF
v_call: TRBV5-1
clone_size: NA

cdr3_aa: CASRDPGRRVMNTEAFF
v_call: TRBV19
clone_size: NA

cdr3_aa: CASSLRGIRGQPQHF
v_call: TRBV27
clone_size: NA

cdr3_aa: CASSWQGVDSPLHF
v_call: TRBV7-9
clone_size: few

cdr3_aa: CATSRDLRGLAGANVLTF
v_call: TRBV15
clone_size: NA

cdr3_aa: CSVGGERQTTDTQYF
v_call: TRBV29-1
clone_size: NA

cdr3_aa: CASSLVALGEQYF
v_call: TRBV11-3
clone_size: NA

cdr3_aa: CATSPGGDGPYNEQFF
v_call: TRBV15
clone_size: NA

cdr3_aa: CASSSQGSSYEQYF
v_call: TRBV6-5
clone_size: NA

cdr3_aa: CASSLTWARLADYNEQFF
v_call: TRBV7-9
clone_size: NA

cdr3_aa: CASSGTTGGSAKLFF
v_call: TRBV7-9
clone_size: NA

cdr3_aa: CASSVGPGQSITIYGYTF
v_call: TRBV5-1
clone_size: NA

cdr3_aa: CASSYGAGPTPLHF
v_call: TRBV6-5
clone_size: NA